What follows are 32 T cell receptor beta chains derived from one specimen sequenced in a study of blood T cells in healthy people across ages. It was with a sample-barcoded 5' primer and a J-beta primer mix that a second PCR of roughly 7 to 11 cycles was run. TCRdb re-called the 5' RACE reads with MiXCR, one entry per CDR3 protein. Of about 970,000 distinct CDR3 sequences listed, roughly 47% were seen once; the top ten hold 20% to 25%. Sequencing input: blood. The receptor source for this set is a woman aged 55-70 years in good health.

This clonotype was detected only a few times. The V call is TRBV29-1, the J call TRBJ2-3; D not certain. Looked up from germline, CDR1 is SQVTM and CDR2 is ANQGSEA. The V end was cut by 7 bases, the J end by 9 bases, with 20 bases between. The CDR3 is 13 residues long. CDR3 sequence (DNA): TGCAGCGCCTCGACCGCCCGGAGAGAGACGCAGTATTTT. Its protein product is CSASTARRETQYF.

The chain employs TRBV5-6 and TRBJ1-2; D is ambiguous. Per germline, CDR1 SGHDT and CDR2 YYEEEE. V lost 0 bases to trimming and J lost 2 bases, with 8 bases between them. The CDR3 consists of 14 residues. The CDR3 DNA is TGTGCCAGCAGCTTGGCTAGGCGGAACTATGGCTACACCTTC. Translating it yields CASSLARRNYGYTF.

The chain uses TRBV29-1 and TRBJ1-1; D not certain. This CDR3 spans 12 amino acids. V was pared by 7 bases and J by 1 base, with 10 bases between. Germline V gene lookup returns CDR1 SQVTM and CDR2 ANQGSEA. CDR3 coding DNA: TGCAGCGCCGCTCATGAGAACACTGAAGCTTTCTTT. Its translation: CSAAHENTEAFF.

The chain recombines TRBV27 with TRBJ2-7, with 7 bases fitting TRBD1. CDR1 is MNHEY and CDR2 is SMNVEV in the germline V gene (reference sequence). The CDR3 spans 14 residues. V shed 6 bases and J 4 bases; nucleotides not matched to a gene: 9. The DNA for the CDR3 is TGTGCCAGCAGCCCCGTGGACAGGCTTTACGAGCAGTACTTC. Translation: CASSPVDRLYEQYF.

The rearrangement joins TRBV7-9 to TRBJ1-6; a possible D gene is TRBD1 (5 bases). The germline CDR1 and CDR2 sequences are SEHNR and FQNEAQ (reference sequence). The CDR3 runs 14 residues. Between the trimmed V and J ends, which lost 3 bases and 14 bases, there was a span of 17 bases. DNA of the CDR3: TGTGCCAGCAGCTTTGAAGGGGTGGTGACGACCCTCCACTTT. This translates into CASSFEGVVTTLHF.

The table lists this clonotype with a few counts. CDR3 in amino acids: CASSRSGAETYEQYF. In DNA form, the CDR3 reads TGTGCCAGCAGCCGATCGGGGGCGGAAACCTACGAGCAGTACTTC. The V and J genes are TRBV4-2 and TRBJ2-7; D may correspond to TRBD1 or TRBD2 (6 bases each). The CDR3 consists of 15 residues. Per germline, CDR1 LGHNA and CDR2 YNFKEQ. Trimming removed 4 bases from V and 2 bases from J, with 15 bases in between.

V gene TRBV3-1 combines with J gene TRBJ1-2, with D possibly being TRBD1 (6 bases). Per the germline V gene, CDR1 is LGHDT and CDR2 is YNNKEL (reference sequence). CDR3 size: 15 residues. Trimming left V 0 bases short and J 6 bases short, with 14 bases between. DNA of the CDR3: TGTGCCAGCAGCCAAGAAAGGGGCAGGGGTGATGGCTACACCTTC. It yields the protein CASSQERGRGDGYTF.

CDR3 in amino acids: CSVPGTGGGYEQYF. The CDR3 DNA reads as TGCAGCGTCCCCGGGACAGGGGGGGGCTACGAGCAGTACTTC. This chain uses TRBV29-1 with TRBJ2-4; 11 bases are a match to TRBD1. The end of the DNA aligns better with TRBJ2-7, so the J call may be wrong. In germline, CDR1 is SQVTM, CDR2 ANQGSEA. The CDR3 is made up of 14 amino acids.

The rearrangement joins TRBV28 to TRBJ1-4, with D unresolved. This CDR3 spans 14 amino acids. V was shortened by 8 bases and J by 5 bases, with 15 bases between the two germline ends. Germline V lookup: CDR1 MDHEN, CDR2 SYDVKM. The chain's CDR3 is CASRPGGGNEKLFF. The CDR3 region has the DNA TGTGCCAGCCGACCGGGTGGCGGCAATGAAAAACTGTTTTTT.

With respect to this clonotype: The junction and the germline gene differ at one end; a read error may be behind it. The CDR3 is CASSSAGAYYSKNIQYF. In nucleotides, the CDR3 is TGTGCCAGCAGCAGCGCTGGGGCCTACTATTCCAAAAACATTCAGTACTTT. V gene TRBV13 combines with J gene TRBJ2-4; D may be TRBD1 (5 bases). This CDR3 region has 17 residues. The germline V gene has CDR1 PRHDT and CDR2 FYEKMQ (reference sequence).

This clonotype was detected only a few times. The chain combines TRBV28 with TRBJ2-5; TRBD2 matches 13 bases. The CDR3 has 18 amino acids. Per germline, CDR1 MDHEN and CDR2 SYDVKM. Trimming took 8 bases from V and 2 from J; bases not matched to a gene: 14. As DNA, the CDR3 is TGTGCCAGCGAAGGACTAGCGGGAGAACGTCTACAACAAGAGACCCAGTACTTC. It translates to CASEGLAGERLQQETQYF.

The CDR3 sequence is CASSVTSLGETQYF. In DNA form, the CDR3 reads TGTGCCAGCAGCGTGACTAGTCTCGGCGAGACCCAGTACTTC. The V gene is TRBV7-9, the J gene TRBJ2-5, with a possible D match to TRBD2 (6 bases). The CDR3 extends over 14 amino acids. Trimming pared 5 bases from V and 5 bases from J, leaving 15 bases between. From germline, CDR1 is SEHNR and CDR2 FQNEAQ (reference sequence).

The rearrangement uses TRBV7-8 and TRBJ2-5; no reliable D call. Per germline, CDR1 SGHVS and CDR2 FQNEAQ. V was cut by 3 bases and J by 5 bases, with 7 bases left in between. The CDR3 runs to 12 residues. Here the CDR3 reads CASSFASETQYF. The CDR3 DNA reads TGTGCCAGCAGCTTCGCCTCGGAGACCCAGTACTTC. The whole variable domain, remainder taken from reference TRBV7-8 and TRBJ2-5, is GAGVSQSPRYKVAKRGQDVALRCDPISGHVSLFWYQQALGQGPEFLTYFQNEAQLDKSGLPSDRFFAERPEGSVSTLKIQRTQQEDSAVYLCASSFASETQYFGPGTRLLVL.

The V and J genes are TRBV7-9 and TRBJ2-2; D may be TRBD2 (5 bases). This CDR3 comprises 14 residues. The V and J ends lost 3 bases and 6 bases respectively, with 11 bases between them. Looked up from germline, CDR1 is SEHNR and CDR2 is FQNEAQ (reference sequence). CDR3 residues: CASSFAEGAGELFF. CDR3 nucleotides: TGTGCCAGCAGCTTTGCAGAGGGCGCCGGGGAGCTGTTTTTT.

The chain carries TRBV27 and TRBJ1-4; D remains ambiguous. Germline V gene data show CDR1 as MNHEY and CDR2 as SMNVEV (reference sequence). The CDR3 totals 14 residues. Deletions cut 6 bases from V and 8 bases from J, with 16 bases between. The CDR3 DNA sequence: TGTGCCAGCAGACCTGAGTCGCGTCGGGAAAAACTGTTTTTT. It codes for CASRPESRREKLFF.

This clonotype showed up just a few times. The chain carries TRBV28 and TRBJ2-7, with D perhaps matching TRBD1 (6 bases). V lost 3 bases, J lost 6 bases, and 12 bases lay in between. Germline CDR1 reads MDHEN; CDR2 reads SYDVKM. This CDR3 comprises 13 residues. The CDR3 nucleotides are TGTGCCAGCAGTTTGTGGACAGATGGCGAGCAGTACTTC. This codes for CASSLWTDGEQYF.

The sample holds a few counts of this clonotype. This chain joins TRBV7-9 and TRBJ2-3, with 9 bases that match TRBD2. V lost 2 bases and J lost 0; bases outside the gene matches: 6. There are 17 residues in the CDR3. The germline gives CDR1 SEHNR, CDR2 FQNEAQ (reference sequence). The CDR3 spells CASSLPGTSSSTDTQYF. The CDR3 DNA sequence: TGTGCCAGCAGCTTACCCGGGACTAGCTCAAGCACAGATACGCAGTATTTT.

The V and J genes are TRBV7-8 and TRBJ2-1; 10 nucleotides agree with TRBD1. The CDR3 is 14 amino acids. In germline, CDR1 is SGHVS, CDR2 FQNEAQ. Trimming removed 5 bases from V and 6 bases from J; junction bases left unmatched: 4. CDR3 nucleotide sequence: TGTGCCAGCAGCCGGACAGGGGGGATCAATGAGCAGTTCTTC. Its translation: CASSRTGGINEQFF.

The chain joins TRBV7-3 to TRBJ2-1; D is possibly TRBD2 (6 bases). CDR3 length: 15 amino acids. CDR1 is SGHTA, CDR2 FQGTGA, per germline. Trimming took 4 bases from V and 8 from J, leaving 18 bases between them. CDR3 sequence reads: CASSSRRGLYHEQFF. CDR3 nucleotide sequence: TGTGCCAGCAGCTCCCGTAGGGGACTTTACCATGAGCAGTTCTTC.

The rearrangement joins TRBV10-2 to TRBJ2-5; a weak D match, TRBD2 (7 bases). The tail of the sequence fits TRBJ2-7 better, so the J call may be wrong. Germline CDR1 is WSHSY and CDR2 is SAAADI. This CDR3 has 13 residues. CDR3 DNA: TGCGCCAGCAGTGAGTCAGGGGGGGACGAGCAGTACTTC. It codes for CASSESGGDEQYF.

The chain couples TRBV28 to TRBJ2-7; D uncertain. This CDR3 comprises 15 residues. Trimming took 6 bases from V and 0 from J, leaving 15 bases between them. Germline assignment: CDR1 MDHEN and CDR2 SYDVKM. The DNA for the CDR3 is TGTGCCAGCAGCCGAACAATTGGGGACTCCTACGAGCAGTACTTC. This encodes CASSRTIGDSYEQYF.

The V and J genes are TRBV12-3 or TRBV12-4 and TRBJ2-1, with 11 bases matching TRBD2. The CDR3 totals 15 residues. V lost 3 bases to trimming and J lost 6 bases; unmatched junction nucleotides: 4. CDR3 in DNA: TGTGCCAGCAGTTTTGCCGGACTAGCGGGCAATGAGCAGTTCTTC. The encoded protein is CASSFAGLAGNEQFF.

The chain has TRBV7-9 and TRBJ2-1; 8 nucleotides agree with TRBD2. After removal of 5 bases from V and 10 bases from J, the junction contained 19 bases not matched to a gene. The CDR3 has 17 amino acids. In germline, CDR1 is SEHNR, CDR2 FQNEAQ (reference sequence). CDR3 DNA: TGTGCCAGCAGCCCCAGGCTGGCAGCGGGAGTGTTACGGGAGCAGTTCTTC. Protein: CASSPRLAAGVLREQFF.

The chain recombines TRBV15 with TRBJ1-5, with D perhaps TRBD1 (6 bases). The CDR3 extends over 17 amino acids. V dropped 3 bases and J dropped 3 bases, with 18 bases sitting between them. Germline-derived CDR1 and CDR2 are LNHNV and YYDKDF (reference sequence). In DNA form, the CDR3 reads TGTGCCACCAGCAGGAACCCCCCTGGACAGAACAATCAGCCCCAGCATTTT. Translation gives CATSRNPPGQNNQPQHF.

This clonotype was seen more than once but under ten times. V gene TRBV29-1 combines with J gene TRBJ2-1; no clear D gene. The ends were cut back, 4 bases at V and 8 bases at J, with 12 bases in the middle. CDR3 length: 12 amino acids. Germline CDR1 and CDR2: SQVTM and ANQGSEA. The CDR3 sequence is CSVVFGLHEQFF. The CDR3 DNA sequence: TGCAGCGTTGTTTTCGGGCTCCATGAGCAGTTCTTC.

The J gene is TRBJ2-1, the V gene TRBV15; TRBD2 matches 9 bases. V lost 1 base, J lost 7 bases, and 23 bases stayed unmatched. Germline lookup yields CDR1 LNHNV and CDR2 YYDKDF (reference sequence). The CDR3 contains 21 residues. The CDR3, as DNA: TGTGCCACCAGCAGAGGTGTATGGTCTAGCGGGACCTCACTAGGGGTGAATGAGCAGTTCTTC. Its translation is CATSRGVWSSGTSLGVNEQFF. The full variable domain, completed using reference TRBV15 and TRBJ2-1, is DAMVIQNPRYQVTQFGKPVTLSCSQTLNHNVMYWYQQKSSQAPKLLFHYYDKDFNNEADTPDNFQSRRPNTSFCFLDIRSPGLGDTAMYLCATSRGVWSSGTSLGVNEQFFGPGTRLTVL.

The chain has TRBV29-1 and TRBJ2-4, with D unclear. CDR3 size: 11 residues. V lost 1 base and J lost 7, with 5 bases in between. Germline V CDR1 and CDR2: SQVTM, ANQGSEA. CDR3 amino acids: CSVEVGNIQYF. CDR3 sequence (DNA): TGCAGCGTTGAAGTAGGGAACATTCAGTACTTC. The variable domain in full, completed from reference TRBV29-1 and TRBJ2-4, reads SAVISQKPSRDICQRGTSLTIQCQVDSQVTMMFWYRQQPGQSLTLIATANQGSEATYESGFVIDKFPISRPNLTFSTLTVSNMSPEDSSIYLCSVEVGNIQYFGAGTRLSVL.

This clonotype has more than one count but fewer than ten. The V gene is TRBV28, the J gene TRBJ1-1; 7 bases match TRBD1. CDR1 is MDHEN, CDR2 SYDVKM, per germline. The CDR3 covers 13 residues. The V segment lost 8 bases and the J segment 5 bases; nucleotides outside the gene matches: 8. The CDR3 coding sequence is TGTGCCAGCCGGGGACAGTTGGAGACTGAAGCTTTCTTT. Translation: CASRGQLETEAFF.

The rearrangement links TRBV9 to TRBJ2-2; D call uncertain. Germline V gives CDR1 SGDLS, CDR2 YYNGEE. Trimming left V 3 bases short and J 1 base short, with 10 bases between. The CDR3 consists of 15 residues. The CDR3 DNA follows: TGTGCCAGCAGCGCTTACGTAGGGAACACCGGGGAGCTGTTTTTT. Its translation is CASSAYVGNTGELFF.

This clonotype was detected a few times. V is TRBV6-6 and J is TRBJ2-3, with a tentative D call TRBD1 (5 bases). V was cut by 3 bases and J by 0 bases, with 7 bases left in between. CDR1 and CDR2 (germline): MNHNY, SVGAGI (reference sequence). The CDR3 is 14 residues long. The CDR3 bases are TGTGCCAGCAGTTATACAGGTAGCACAGATACGCAGTATTTT. Translating gives CASSYTGSTDTQYF.

This clonotype has more than one count but fewer than ten. The rearrangement uses TRBV6-2 or TRBV6-3 and TRBJ2-5; 15 nucleotides match TRBD2. Trimming took 5 bases from V and 2 from J; bases not matched to a gene: 6. Germline CDR1 reads MNHEY; CDR2 reads SVGEGT. CDR3 length: 17 residues. Written as DNA, the CDR3 is TGTGCCAGCAGTCCGGGACTAGCGGGAGGATGGCAAGAGACCCAGTACTTC. Amino acids: CASSPGLAGGWQETQYF.

V and J are TRBV4-3 and TRBJ2-7; the D gene is possibly TRBD2 (5 bases). CDR3 length equals 13 residues. Looked up from germline, CDR1 is LGHNA and CDR2 is YSLEER. V lost 4 bases and J 6 bases, leaving 13 bases between the germline ends. This chain's CDR3 is CASSPSISGEQYF. The DNA of the CDR3 is TGCGCCAGCAGCCCCTCGATCAGCGGCGAGCAGTACTTC.